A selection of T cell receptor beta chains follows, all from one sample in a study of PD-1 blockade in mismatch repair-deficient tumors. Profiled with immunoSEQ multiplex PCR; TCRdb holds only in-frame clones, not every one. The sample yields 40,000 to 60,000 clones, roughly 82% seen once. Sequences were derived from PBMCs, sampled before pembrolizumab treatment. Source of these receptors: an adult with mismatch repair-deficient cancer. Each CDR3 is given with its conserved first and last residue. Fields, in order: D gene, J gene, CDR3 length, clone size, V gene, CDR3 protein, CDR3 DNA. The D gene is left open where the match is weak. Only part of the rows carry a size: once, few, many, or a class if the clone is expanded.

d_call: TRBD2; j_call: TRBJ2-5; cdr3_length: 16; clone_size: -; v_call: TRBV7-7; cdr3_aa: CASSLIASGGVETQYF; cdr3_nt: TGTGCTAGCAGCTTAATCGCTAGCGGGGGTGTCGAGACCCAGTACTTC
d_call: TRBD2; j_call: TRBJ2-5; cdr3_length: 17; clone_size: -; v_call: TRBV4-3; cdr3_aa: CASSQDVAGSRGGTQYF; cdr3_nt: TGCGCCAGCAGCCAAGATGTAGCGGGCTCCCGGGGGGGGACCCAGTACTTC
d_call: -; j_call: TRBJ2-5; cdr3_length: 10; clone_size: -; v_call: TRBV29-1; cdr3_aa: CSVSAATQYF; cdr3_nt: TGCAGCGTTTCCGCTGCGACCCAGTACTTC
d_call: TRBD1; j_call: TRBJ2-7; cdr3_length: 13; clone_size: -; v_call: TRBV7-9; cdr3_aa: CASSTRQGSEQYF; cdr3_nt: TGTGCCAGCAGCACCCGACAGGGCTCCGAGCAGTACTTC
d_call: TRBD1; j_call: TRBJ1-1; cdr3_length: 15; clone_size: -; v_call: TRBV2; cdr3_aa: CASSTVGQGNTEAFF; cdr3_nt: TGTGCCAGCAGCACAGTCGGACAGGGGAACACTGAAGCTTTCTTT
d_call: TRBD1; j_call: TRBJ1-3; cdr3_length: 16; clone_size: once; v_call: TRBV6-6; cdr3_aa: CASTHRQGGPGNTIYF; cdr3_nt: TGTGCCAGCACCCACCGGCAGGGGGGTCCTGGAAACACCATATATTTT
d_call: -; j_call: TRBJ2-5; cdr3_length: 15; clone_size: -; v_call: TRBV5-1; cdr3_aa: CASSEARRQQETQYF; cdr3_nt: TGCGCCAGCAGCGAGGCCCGGAGACAGCAAGAGACCCAGTACTTC
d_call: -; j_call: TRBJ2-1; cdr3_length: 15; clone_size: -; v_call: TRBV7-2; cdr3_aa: CASSPWTDSYNEQFF; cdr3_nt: TGTGCCAGCAGCCCGTGGACGGATTCCTACAATGAGCAGTTCTTC
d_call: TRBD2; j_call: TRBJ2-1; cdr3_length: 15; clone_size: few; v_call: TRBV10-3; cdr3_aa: CAISETSGAYNEQFF; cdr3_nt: TGTGCCATCAGTGAGACTAGCGGAGCCTACAATGAGCAGTTCTTC
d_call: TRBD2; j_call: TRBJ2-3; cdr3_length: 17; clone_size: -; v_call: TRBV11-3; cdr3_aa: CASSQRLAEGSTDTQYF; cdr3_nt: TGTGCCAGCAGTCAAAGACTAGCGGAAGGAAGCACAGATACGCAGTATTTT
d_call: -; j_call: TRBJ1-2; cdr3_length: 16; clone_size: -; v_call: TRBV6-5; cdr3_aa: CASSYSNPGEGYGYTF; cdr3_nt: TGTGCCAGCAGTTACTCTAACCCAGGGGAGGGCTATGGCTACACCTTC
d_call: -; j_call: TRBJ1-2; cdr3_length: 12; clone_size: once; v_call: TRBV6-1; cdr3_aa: CASRGRHGGYTF; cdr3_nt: TGTGCCAGCAGGGGCAGGCACGGGGGCTACACCTTC
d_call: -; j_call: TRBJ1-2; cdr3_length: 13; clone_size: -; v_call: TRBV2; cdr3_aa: CASRGGVSGGYTF; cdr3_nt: TGTGCCAGCAGGGGGGGGGTTTCAGGGGGCTACACCTTC
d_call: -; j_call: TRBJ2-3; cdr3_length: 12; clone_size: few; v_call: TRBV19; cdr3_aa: CASSIVQDTQYF; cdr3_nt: TGTGCCAGTAGTATAGTACAAGATACGCAGTATTTT
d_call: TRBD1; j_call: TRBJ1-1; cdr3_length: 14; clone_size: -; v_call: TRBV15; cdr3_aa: CATGQGSVNTEAFF; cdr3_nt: TGTGCCACCGGACAGGGTAGCGTGAACACTGAAGCTTTCTTT
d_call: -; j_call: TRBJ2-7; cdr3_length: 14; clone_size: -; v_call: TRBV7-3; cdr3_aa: CASSPRTGNYEQYF; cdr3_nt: TGTGCCAGCAGCCCCCGGACGGGAAACTACGAGCAGTACTTC
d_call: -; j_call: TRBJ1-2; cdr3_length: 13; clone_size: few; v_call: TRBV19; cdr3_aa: CASSFGSFYGYTF; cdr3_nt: TGTGCCAGTAGTTTTGGCTCATTCTATGGCTACACCTTC